This TCR beta chain was obtained from a study of control samples from healthy donors and cancer patients. V shed 4 bases and J 7 bases; nucleotides not matched to a gene: 6. The CDR3 runs 12 residues. The germline CDR1 and CDR2 sequences are GTSNPN and SVGIG (reference sequence). Using immunoSEQ multiplex PCR, the repertoire was profiled, and TCRdb retains in-frame clones only, with some absent. Of 40,000 to 50,000 clones listed, 70% to 90% are singletons. The sample taken for sequencing was blood. The receptor was isolated from a man aged 55-75 years in good health. The V gene is TRBV30, the J gene TRBJ1-2, with 7 bases that match TRBD1. In DNA, the CDR3 is TGTGCCTGGAAGACAGGGAAAGGTGGCTACACCTTC. Its protein is CAWKTGKGGYTF.